The 15 T cell receptor beta chains listed next were all sequenced from one sample in a study of blood T cell repertoires in COVID-19. Method: immunoSEQ multiplex PCR; TCRdb's copy keeps in-frame clones and lacks some. The data hold approximately 250,000 clones, with 86% observed a single time. The material sequenced was peripheral blood. These receptors came from a woman in her 70s with COVID-19, enrolled during active disease.

V and J are TRBV27 and TRBJ1-1; the D is unclear. In germline, CDR1 is MNHEY, CDR2 SMNVEV (reference sequence). This CDR3 is 15 amino acids long. The V end was cut by 3 bases, the J end by 0 bases, with 11 bases between. The CDR3 nucleotides read TGTGCCAGCAGTTTCACGTCTACAGTGAACACTGAAGCTTTCTTT. It is translated as CASSFTSTVNTEAFF.

This chain joins TRBV7-9 and TRBJ1-5, with D possibly matching TRBD1 (6 bases). The germline gives CDR1 SEHNR, CDR2 FQNEAQ (reference sequence). The CDR3 runs to 18 residues. With 1 base removed from V and 3 bases from J, the gap between germline ends came to 19 bases. CDR3: CASSLEWGGDSNNQPQHF. The CDR3 DNA is TGTGCCAGCAGCTTAGAATGGGGGGGCGATAGTAACAATCAGCCCCAGCATTTT.

V gene TRBV14 combines with J gene TRBJ1-5; TRBD1 is a possible D gene (6 bases). The CDR3 is 16 residues long. Germline V gene lookup returns CDR1 SGHDN and CDR2 FVKESK. V was pared by 4 bases and J by 5 bases, with 18 bases between. CDR3 region: CASSPRQDLAYQPQHF. Written as DNA, the CDR3 is TGTGCCAGCAGCCCACGACAGGACTTAGCGTATCAGCCCCAGCATTTT.

V usage is TRBV5-8 and J usage is TRBJ2-1, with D maybe TRBD1 (6 bases). CDR1 is SGHTS, CDR2 YDEGEE, per germline. CDR3 length equals 14 residues. V was pared by 7 bases and J by 9 bases, with 20 bases between. Written as DNA, the CDR3 is TGTGCCAGCGGCCGTGGGGGCCTCTCAGTTGAGCAGTTCTTC. Translated, it gives CASGRGGLSVEQFF.

V and J are TRBV28 and TRBJ1-5, with 8 positions matching TRBD1. J lost 3 bases, V lost 5 bases, and 6 bases had no gene match. In germline, CDR1 is MDHEN, CDR2 SYDVKM. This CDR3 has 15 amino acids. The CDR3 DNA sequence: TGTGCCAGCAGTACGGGACAGGCCGCCAATCAGCCCCAGCATTTT. Translation gives CASSTGQAANQPQHF.

This chain joins TRBV5-1 and TRBJ2-3; 9 bases align to TRBD2. With 0 bases clipped from V and 4 bases from J, the junction kept 9 bases outside the gene matches. The CDR3 length is 17 residues. CDR1 SGHRS and CDR2 YFSETQ come from the germline V gene. The CDR3 reads CASSLGTSGGNSDTQYF. CDR3 sequence (DNA): TGCGCCAGCAGCTTGGGTACGAGCGGGGGGAATTCAGATACGCAGTATTTT.

This chain uses TRBV29-1 with TRBJ2-2; TRBD1 matches at 7 bases. V was clipped by 5 bases and J by 0 bases; unmatched bases: 6. Germline-derived CDR1 and CDR2 are SQVTM and ANQGSEA. The CDR3 runs 15 residues. Written as DNA, the CDR3 is TGCAGCGTTCTAAGACAGGGCGCGAACACCGGGGAGCTGTTTTTT. It translates to CSVLRQGANTGELFF.

The rearrangement joins TRBV20-1 to TRBJ2-7; maybe TRBD1 (6 bases). Trimming removed 7 bases at V and 3 bases at J, with 10 bases between. CDR1 and CDR2 from the germline V gene are DFQATT and SNEGSKA (reference sequence). The CDR3 spans 11 residues. The CDR3 protein is CSVYRDYEQYF. In DNA, the CDR3 is TGCAGTGTCTACAGGGACTACGAGCAGTACTTC.

The gene calls are TRBV2 and TRBJ2-7; no firm D call. Germline V lookup: CDR1 SNHLY, CDR2 FYNNEI. This CDR3 spans 10 amino acids. Trimming cost V 5 bases and J 7 bases, with 6 bases left between them. The CDR3 spells CASSTREQYF. The CDR3 region has the DNA TGTGCCAGCAGTACCCGGGAGCAGTACTTC.

V is TRBV5-8 and J is TRBJ2-7; no clear D. Trimming pared 1 base from V and 4 bases from J, leaving 3 bases between. This CDR3 has 11 residues. Germline values: CDR1 SGHTS, CDR2 YDEGEE. This CDR3 is CASSLTYEQYF. In nucleotides, the CDR3 is TGTGCCAGCAGCTTGACATACGAGCAGTACTTC. Drawing the rest from reference TRBV5-8 and TRBJ2-7, the complete variable domain is EAGVTQSPTHLIKTRGQQATLRCSPISGHTSVYWYQQALGLGLQFLLWYDEGEERNRGNFPPRFSGRQFPNYSSELNVNALELEDSALYLCASSLTYEQYFGPGTRLTVT.

The chain has TRBV25-1 and TRBJ1-6, with D perhaps TRBD1 (5 bases). The germline V gene encodes CDR1 MGHDK and CDR2 SYGVNS. With 2 bases removed from V and 10 bases from J, the gap between germline ends came to 12 bases. The CDR3 is 14 residues long. The CDR3 nucleotides read TGTGCCAGCAGTGAACCGCAGGGATCCTCACCCCTCCACTTT. The encoded protein is CASSEPQGSSPLHF.

The J gene is TRBJ2-7, the V gene TRBV29-1, with 13 bases lining up with TRBD2. Germline lookup yields CDR1 SQVTM and CDR2 ANQGSEA. Losses at the gene ends were 6 bases for V and 7 bases for J; bases not matched to a gene: 9. The CDR3 totals 14 residues. The CDR3 loop reads CSVSGTSGVREQYF. The CDR3, as DNA: TGCAGCGTCTCGGGGACTAGCGGGGTGCGAGAGCAGTACTTC.

This chain links TRBV6-2 or TRBV6-3 with TRBJ2-5, with 11 bases aligning to TRBD1. This CDR3 is built from 16 residues. Trimming cost V 6 bases and J 5 bases; bases outside gene matches: 11. Germline CDR1 is MNHEY and CDR2 is SVGEGT. The CDR3 loop is CASSRQRTGGEETQYF. The CDR3, as DNA: TGTGCCAGCAGCCGCCAAAGGACAGGGGGCGAGGAGACCCAGTACTTC.

The chain couples TRBV13 to TRBJ2-7; 10 bases match TRBD2. V shed 6 bases, J shed 2 bases, and the junction held 4 bases outside the gene matches. Germline CDR1 PRHDT, CDR2 FYEKMQ (reference sequence). The CDR3 totals 14 residues. Here the CDR3 DNA reads TGTGCCAGCAGTTCAAGCGGGGGGGCCTACGAGCAGTACTTC. Translated: CASSSSGGAYEQYF.

Worth noting for this clone: It differs at one base from a far larger clone, so likely a read error. The rearrangement joins TRBV7-2 to TRBJ2-3; 9 bases match TRBD1. Germline V gives CDR1 SGHTA, CDR2 FQGNSA. Losses at the gene ends were 1 base for V and 2 bases for J; bases not matched to a gene: 1. The CDR3 has 15 residues. CDR3 sequence: CASSLGTGDTDTQYF. DNA for the CDR3: TGTGCCAGCAGCTTAGGGACAGGGGACACAGATACGCAGTATTTT.